This TCR beta chain was profiled in a study of shared clonotypes between healthy human individuals. This CDR3 spans 13 amino acids. V lost 5 bases and J lost 2, with 10 bases in between. Germline CDR1 is LNHDA and CDR2 is SQIVND (reference sequence). Sequencing was performed with immunoSEQ multiplex PCR; in TCRdb, only in-frame clones are kept and a portion is missing. This table holds a few hundred thousand clones, less than 97% found once. Naivety among CD8 cells was defined by CD45RO negativity and positive CCR7 selection, thereby excluding terminally differentiated effector memory CD45RA+ cells. The gene calls are TRBV19 and TRBJ2-7; the D is unclear. The TCR originated in a woman aged 30 to 39 in good health. The source material was naive CD8+ T cells sorted from blood. The DNA for the CDR3 is TGTGCCAGTAGTCTAGGAGTTGCCTACGAGCAGTACTTC. It encodes CASSLGVAYEQYF.